The 31 T cell receptor beta chains presented below share a single source sample, sequenced in a study of identical twins. TCRdb re-called the 5' RACE reads with MiXCR, one entry per CDR3 protein. The data show about 340,000 distinct CDR3 sequences, 12% seen once. The same sample was also used in a study of yellow fever vaccine responses in identical twins.

Sequencing was carried out using CD8+ T cells sorted from blood. The receptors were sampled from a woman under 30 in good health.

This clonotype has a handful of counts. The gene calls are TRBV4-1 and TRBJ2-1; 7 nucleotides line up with TRBD2. Unmatched junction bases numbered 1, after V lost 1 base and J lost 4 bases. The CDR3 runs to 14 residues. Germline assignment: CDR1 MGHRA and CDR2 YSYEKL. CDR3 amino acids: CASSQGGGYNEQFF. For the CDR3, the DNA is TGCGCCAGCAGCCAAGGGGGAGGGTACAATGAGCAGTTCTTC.

J is TRBJ2-2 and V is TRBV4-1; TRBD2 agrees at 8 bases. V shed 1 base and J 6 bases; nucleotides not matched to a gene: 7. The germline V gene has CDR1 MGHRA and CDR2 YSYEKL. This CDR3 is built from 16 residues. CDR3 bases: TGCGCCAGCAGCCAAGGGTTAACGGGGGGGCCCGGGGAGCTGTTTTTT. This gives the protein CASSQGLTGGPGELFF.

This rearrangement joins TRBV4-1 to TRBJ1-1, with TRBD1 as a possible D gene (5 bases). Trimming pared 1 base from V and 8 bases from J, leaving 20 bases between. The CDR3 length is 16 residues. The germline V gene has CDR1 MGHRA and CDR2 YSYEKL. CDR3 DNA: TGCGCCAGCAGCCAAGGCCCCTTCGGGACCGCCAAGGAAGCTTTCTTT. This sequence encodes CASSQGPFGTAKEAFF.

The chain links TRBV12-5 to TRBJ1-1; D gene uncertain. The CDR3 length is 15 residues. With 0 bases removed from V and 6 bases from J, the gap between germline ends came to 14 bases. Germline V gene sequence: CDR1 LGHNT, CDR2 FRNRAP. The CDR3 here is CASGLVGVTLSEAFF. In nucleotides, the CDR3 is TGTGCTAGTGGTTTGGTAGGAGTGACGCTGTCTGAAGCTTTCTTT. Based on the CDR3 plus reference TRBV12-5 and TRBJ1-1, the full variable domain is DARVTQTPRHKVTEMGQEVTMRCQPILGHNTVFWYRQTMMQGLELLAYFRNRAPLDDSGMPKDRFSAEMPDATLATLKIQPSEPRDSAVYFCASGLVGVTLSEAFFGQGTRLTVV.

This clonotype has just a few counts. This rearrangement joins TRBV15 to TRBJ2-1; 10 bases map to TRBD2. Germline loops: CDR1 LNHNV, CDR2 YYDKDF (reference sequence). The CDR3 covers 16 residues. The V gene end was trimmed by 0 bases and the J gene end by 4 bases; junction bases not matched to a gene: 3. In DNA form, the CDR3 reads TGTGCCACCAGCAGAGATGGGACTAGCGAATACAATGAGCAGTTCTTC. This codes for CATSRDGTSEYNEQFF.

This chain uses TRBV4-1 with TRBJ1-1; tentatively, D is TRBD1 (5 bases). This CDR3 spans 14 amino acids. Germline values: CDR1 MGHRA, CDR2 YSYEKL. V lost 3 bases and J lost 1, with 9 bases in between. The CDR3 sequence: CASSHRERNTEAFF. CDR3 DNA sequence: TGCGCCAGCAGCCACAGGGAAAGGAACACTGAAGCTTTCTTT.

This chain joins TRBV3-1 and TRBJ1-6; 7 bases align to TRBD1. Germline CDR1 and CDR2: LGHDT and YNNKEL (reference sequence). J gave up 0 bases and V 5 bases, and 4 bases lay outside the gene matches. The CDR3 consists of 16 residues. CDR3 in amino acids: CASSNRGSSYNSPLHF. CDR3 in DNA: TGTGCCAGCAGCAACAGGGGTAGCTCCTATAATTCACCCCTCCACTTT. Drawing the rest from reference TRBV3-1 and TRBJ1-6, the complete variable domain is DTAVSQTPKYLVTQMGNDKSIKCEQNLGHDTMYWYKQDSKKFLKIMFSYNNKELIINETVPNRFSPKSPDKAHLNLHINSLELGDSAVYFCASSNRGSSYNSPLHFGNGTRLTVT.

The chain recombines TRBV20-1 with TRBJ2-3; 7 bases fit TRBD2. The CDR3 extends over 14 amino acids. Germline loops: CDR1 DFQATT, CDR2 SNEGSKA (reference sequence). J was trimmed by 3 bases and V by 6 bases; bases with no gene match: 9. The CDR3 bases are TGCAGTGCAACCGACGGGGGAGGGACAGATACGCAGTATTTT. Protein: CSATDGGGTDTQYF.

This clonotype was observed a handful of times. The rearrangement links TRBV7-9 to TRBJ2-3, with no clear D. CDR1 is SEHNR and CDR2 is FQNEAQ in the germline V gene (reference sequence). The length of the CDR3 is 16 residues. V was clipped by 4 bases and J by 1 base, with 15 bases between them. Written as DNA, the CDR3 is TGTGCCAGCAGCTCCTCAGCTACCTTAGGCACAGATACGCAGTATTTT. This encodes CASSSSATLGTDTQYF.

V is TRBV10-3 and J is TRBJ2-7, with D uncertain. Germline-derived CDR1 and CDR2 are ENHRY and SYGVKD. Deletions cut 3 bases from V and 2 bases from J, with 11 bases between. The CDR3 is 14 amino acids. The CDR3 spells CAISDETAAYEQYF. The DNA of the CDR3 is TGTGCCATCAGTGATGAGACGGCAGCCTACGAGCAGTACTTC.

The chain couples TRBV6-1 to TRBJ2-3, with D tentatively TRBD1 or TRBD2 (5 bases each). The germline V gene has CDR1 MNHNS and CDR2 SASEGT. The V end lost 3 bases, the J end lost 0 bases, and 13 bases lay between the germline ends. The CDR3 spans 16 residues. This chain's CDR3 is CASSEFRGVSTDTQYF. In DNA form, the CDR3 reads TGTGCCAGCAGTGAGTTTAGAGGGGTGAGCACAGATACGCAGTATTTT.

This sequence joins TRBV4-2 and TRBJ2-1; a possible D gene is TRBD2 (5 bases). The V gene's germline CDR1 is LGHNA and CDR2 YNFKEQ. V was clipped by 0 bases and J by 7 bases, with 16 bases between them. There are 16 residues in the CDR3. The DNA of the CDR3 is TGTGCCAGCAGCCAAGATTCAGAGGGAACCTTGAATGAGCAGTTCTTC. Amino acids: CASSQDSEGTLNEQFF.

The chain employs TRBV9 and TRBJ2-1; 12 nucleotides align to TRBD2. The V segment lost 0 bases and the J segment 8 bases; nucleotides outside the gene matches: 3. This CDR3 comprises 15 residues. Germline CDR1 SGDLS, CDR2 YYNGEE. The DNA for the CDR3 is TGTGCCAGCAGCGTAGGACTAGCGGGGGTCTATGAGCAGTTCTTC. Translating it yields CASSVGLAGVYEQFF.

The rearrangement joins TRBV5-1 to TRBJ1-1, with 7 bases matching TRBD1. CDR1 is SGHRS, CDR2 YFSETQ, per germline. The CDR3 spans 19 residues. J lost 1 base, V lost 1 base, and 16 bases had no gene match. CDR3 protein: CASSLRGGQDFLTNTEAFF. The CDR3 coding sequence is TGCGCCAGCAGCTTGAGGGGCGGACAGGATTTCTTGACGAACACTGAAGCTTTCTTT. Full variable domain (remainder filled in from reference TRBV5-1 and TRBJ1-1): KAGVTQTPRYLIKTRGQQVTLSCSPISGHRSVSWYQQTPGQGLQFLFEYFSETQRNKGNFPGRFSGRQFSNSRSEMNVSTLELGDSALYLCASSLRGGQDFLTNTEAFFGQGTRLTVV.

In its sample, this clonotype was seen many times. J is TRBJ2-1 and V is TRBV7-9; 14 nucleotides align to TRBD2. V was pared by 5 bases and J by 5 bases, with 2 bases of the junction left unmatched. Per the germline V gene, CDR1 is SEHNR and CDR2 is FQNEAQ (reference sequence). The CDR3 covers 15 residues. CDR3 in DNA: TGTGCCAGCAGCCGACTAGCGGGAGGGAACAATGAGCAGTTCTTC. The encoded protein is CASSRLAGGNNEQFF.

This clonotype was found a few times. This rearrangement joins TRBV20-1 to TRBJ2-1; 7 bases line up with TRBD2. Trimming at V came to 3 bases and at J to 7 bases, leaving 9 bases not matched to a gene. The CDR3 contains 14 residues. From germline, CDR1 is DFQATT and CDR2 SNEGSKA (reference sequence). Here the CDR3 DNA reads TGCAGTGCTAGTGAGTCGGGAGGAGCGAATGAGCAGTTCTTC. This encodes CSASESGGANEQFF.

This rearrangement joins TRBV9 to TRBJ1-5, with no clear D. The germline V and J ends were trimmed by 3 bases and 0 bases, with 7 bases remaining between them. Germline V gives CDR1 SGDLS, CDR2 YYNGEE. There are 14 residues in the CDR3. CDR3 residues: CASSAGNSNQPQHF. CDR3 nucleotides: TGTGCCAGCAGCGCAGGAAATAGCAATCAGCCCCAGCATTTT.

This clonotype was observed a few times. The V call is TRBV3-1, the J call TRBJ2-1; 9 bases fit TRBD2. J was trimmed by 4 bases and V by 5 bases; bases with no gene match: 12. The CDR3 loop spans 17 amino acids. Germline V gene lookup returns CDR1 LGHDT and CDR2 YNNKEL (reference sequence). The DNA of the CDR3 is TGTGCCAGCAGCGACCAGTTAGCGGGAGCAGCGTACAATGAGCAGTTCTTC. It is translated as CASSDQLAGAAYNEQFF.

Only a few counts were recorded for this clonotype. The chain recombines TRBV20-1 with TRBJ1-1; D gene ambiguous. Germline CDR1 reads DFQATT; CDR2 reads SNEGSKA (reference sequence). Trimming took off 6 bases at V and 2 bases at J, with 13 bases between the two ends. The CDR3 loop spans 13 amino acids. The DNA of the CDR3 is TGCAGTGCCCCCGGGGTGCAAAACACTGAAGCTTTCTTT. This codes for CSAPGVQNTEAFF.

The chain uses TRBV5-1 and TRBJ1-5; 7 positions agree with TRBD1. Losses at the gene ends were 3 bases for V and 3 bases for J; bases not matched to a gene: 3. This CDR3 is built from 14 residues. Per germline, CDR1 SGHRS and CDR2 YFSETQ. The CDR3 sequence is CASSWDSYNQPQHF. Here the CDR3 DNA reads TGCGCCAGCAGCTGGGACAGCTACAATCAGCCCCAGCATTTT.

This clonotype has only a few counts. The chain joins TRBV27 to TRBJ2-3; D is possibly TRBD1 (5 bases). V was cut by 5 bases and J by 2 bases, with 20 bases left in between. The V gene's germline CDR1 is MNHEY and CDR2 SMNVEV (reference sequence). This CDR3 has 17 amino acids. The CDR3 nucleotides read TGTGCCAGCAGTGGGGTTCCCAGGGCCGGCCTCACAGATACGCAGTATTTT. Its protein is CASSGVPRAGLTDTQYF.

This clonotype was observed a handful of times. The chain has TRBV7-9 and TRBJ2-7, with 8 positions matching TRBD1. Germline V gives CDR1 SEHNR, CDR2 FQNEAQ (reference sequence). The CDR3 spans 15 residues. V was pared by 5 bases and J by 3 bases, with 9 bases of the junction left unmatched. This CDR3 is CASSTRDRTYYEQYF. The CDR3 DNA follows: TGTGCCAGCAGCACCCGGGACAGGACCTACTACGAGCAGTACTTC.

The V and J genes are TRBV20-1 and TRBJ2-1; TRBD2 matches 10 bases. V lost 3 bases to trimming and J lost 9 bases; unmatched junction nucleotides: 5. This CDR3 comprises 13 residues. CDR1 DFQATT and CDR2 SNEGSKA come from the germline V gene (reference sequence). The CDR3 loop reads CSARDSGRSEQFF. CDR3 in DNA: TGCAGTGCTAGGGATAGCGGGAGGTCTGAGCAGTTCTTC.

This clonotype was seen more than once but under ten times. This chain joins TRBV2 and TRBJ2-7; tentatively, D is TRBD2 (6 bases). The CDR3 covers 15 residues. Germline CDR1 and CDR2: SNHLY and FYNNEI. Trimming removed 4 bases from V and 2 bases from J, with 15 bases in between. DNA of the CDR3: TGTGCCAGCAGTGTGGGGAGGTCAGAAACCTACGAGCAGTACGTC. Translation: CASSVGRSETYEQYV.

The V call is TRBV5-5, the J call TRBJ1-3; 8 bases map to TRBD1. The CDR3 covers 15 residues. The ends lost 4 bases at V and 2 bases at J; junction bases unmatched: 5. CDR1 and CDR2 from the germline V gene are SGHKS and YYEKEE (reference sequence). CDR3 amino acids: CASSRQGMPGNTIYF. The CDR3 DNA is TGTGCCAGCAGCCGACAGGGGATGCCTGGAAACACCATATATTTT.

There are a few counts of this clonotype. The chain joins TRBV28 to TRBJ1-5; 10 nucleotides line up with TRBD1. Germline V CDR1 and CDR2: MDHEN, SYDVKM. CDR3 length: 18 amino acids. Germline trimming cut 6 bases from V and 2 bases from J; bases unmatched to any gene: 13. The CDR3 DNA is TGTGCCAGCAGCAGAGCCGGGACAGGGGTGTATGGCAATCAGCCCCAGCATTTT. Translated: CASSRAGTGVYGNQPQHF.

The chain combines TRBV7-6 with TRBJ1-1, with D uncertain. The CDR3 contains 15 residues. Trimming stripped 5 bases from V and 0 bases from J, with 13 bases between. Germline values: CDR1 SGHVS, CDR2 FNYEAQ. CDR3 amino acids: CASSNPSGVNTEAFF. The CDR3 DNA is TGTGCCAGCAGCAACCCCAGTGGGGTGAACACTGAAGCTTTCTTT.

This clonotype showed up many times. The chain combines TRBV5-1 with TRBJ1-1; 10 nucleotides line up with TRBD1. Germline V gene sequence: CDR1 SGHRS, CDR2 YFSETQ. The ends lost 0 bases at V and 5 bases at J; junction bases unmatched: 4. The CDR3 contains 15 residues. The CDR3 bases are TGCGCCAGCAGCTTGGGGGACAGGGGTGGTACTGAAGCTTTCTTT. Protein: CASSLGDRGGTEAFF.

CDR3 residues: CASSRPSGTSGRGSSYEQYF. CDR3 DNA: TGTGCCAGCAGTCGCCCGTCCGGGACTAGCGGGAGGGGAAGCTCCTACGAGCAGTACTTC. The chain uses TRBV6-1 and TRBJ2-7; 16 bases are a match to TRBD2. After removal of 5 bases from V and 0 bases from J, the junction contained 13 bases not matched to a gene. The CDR3 is made up of 20 amino acids. The germline V gene encodes CDR1 MNHNS and CDR2 SASEGT.

This clonotype was observed a few times. The junction departs from the called germline gene at one end, perhaps through a read error. This sequence joins TRBV29-1 and TRBJ1-2; the D gene is possibly TRBD1 (5 bases). The CDR3 is made up of 11 amino acids. The germline V gene encodes CDR1 SQVTM and CDR2 ANQGSEA. The CDR3 loop reads CSVGRGQGANF. In DNA, the CDR3 is TGCAGCGTTGGTAGGGGCCAGGGCGCCAACTTC.

The V gene is TRBV24-1, the J gene TRBJ2-6; D is uncertain. The V end was cut by 2 bases, the J end by 2 bases, with 3 bases between. CDR3 length: 14 amino acids. The germline V gene has CDR1 KGHDR and CDR2 SFDVKD. CDR3 loop: CATSDSPGANVLTF. The CDR3, as DNA: TGTGCCACCAGTGATTCCCCTGGGGCCAACGTCCTGACTTTC.